What follows are 30 T cell receptor beta chains derived from one specimen sequenced in a study of graft-versus-host responses after intestinal transplantation. Method: immunoSEQ multiplex PCR; TCRdb's copy keeps in-frame clones and lacks some. The repertoire holds approximately 63,000 clones, with about 94% as singletons. Their specific antigens are unknown. The sequences come from unstimulated CD4+ T cells sorted from spleen or lymph node cells, collected before transplant. The receptors stem from a human donor who was the organ donor for an intestinal transplant.

This sequence joins TRBV7-9 and TRBJ2-3; TRBD1 matches 8 bases. Germline CDR1 is SEHNR and CDR2 is FQNEAQ (reference sequence). This CDR3 is 17 amino acids long. J lost 3 bases, V lost 2 bases, and 10 bases had no gene match. The CDR3, as DNA: TGTGCCAGCAGCTTAAAAACAGGGGGAATCAGAACAGATACGCAGTATTTT. Translating it yields CASSLKTGGIRTDTQYF.

Here the CDR3 DNA reads TGTGCCAGCAGGCCGAGAAGGTCGAGCAATCAGCCCCAGCATTTT. Translating it yields CASRPRRSSNQPQHF. The chain carries TRBV6-6 and TRBJ1-5, with D unclear. This CDR3 comprises 15 residues. V lost 6 bases to trimming and J lost 1 base, with 13 bases between them. Germline loops: CDR1 MNHNY, CDR2 SVGAGI (reference sequence).

V and J are TRBV11-1 and TRBJ1-2; tentative D call: TRBD1 (5 bases). V lost 4 bases, J lost 4 bases, and 16 bases lay in between. The CDR3 is 15 amino acids. In germline, CDR1 is SGHAT, CDR2 FQDESV (reference sequence). The chain's CDR3 is CASSSPGLPSYGYTF. CDR3 bases: TGTGCCAGCAGCTCGCCGGGACTTCCAAGCTATGGCTACACCTTC.

The V and J genes are TRBV5-4 and TRBJ2-5, with D perhaps being TRBD1 or TRBD2 (7 bases each). Trimming shortened V by 6 bases and J by 5 bases, and 17 bases separated the two germline ends. Germline loops: CDR1 SGHNT, CDR2 YYREEE (reference sequence). The CDR3 is 14 amino acids. The CDR3 coding sequence is TGTGCCAGCACCCGGGGAGGGGGCGGGGAGACCCAGTACTTC. It encodes CASTRGGGGETQYF.

Of note for this clone: The junction and the germline gene differ at one end; a read error may be behind it. The chain joins TRBV7-2 to TRBJ2-2; D is perhaps TRBD2 (6 bases). Germline CDR1 reads SGHTA; CDR2 reads FQGNSA. This CDR3 has 15 amino acids. CDR3 loop: CAGSLGGVTTGELFF. DNA for the CDR3: TGTGCCGGCAGCTTAGGCGGGGTAACGACCGGGGAGCTGTTTTTT.

This clone has a single count. The rearrangement links TRBV5-1 to TRBJ1-1; the D is unclear. CDR3 length: 13 amino acids. Germline lookup yields CDR1 SGHRS and CDR2 YFSETQ. Between the trimmed V and J ends, which lost 0 bases and 2 bases, there was a span of 5 bases. The CDR3 protein is CASSLVVNTEAFF. CDR3 sequence (DNA): TGCGCCAGCAGCTTGGTGGTAAACACTGAAGCTTTCTTT.

The rearrangement uses TRBV7-9 and TRBJ1-6; possibly TRBD1 for D (5 bases). Germline V CDR1 and CDR2: SEHNR, FQNEAQ (reference sequence). V lost 4 bases, J lost 7 bases, and 20 bases lay in between. CDR3 length equals 17 residues. The CDR3 nucleotides are TGTGCCAGCAGCTCCTACTTTGGGACTTACGGGAATTCACCCCTCCACTTT. This translates into CASSSYFGTYGNSPLHF.

This chain joins TRBV4-1 and TRBJ2-5; 10 bases line up with TRBD2. In germline, CDR1 is MGHRA, CDR2 YSYEKL. The CDR3 has 16 residues. V was clipped by 0 bases and J by 0 bases; unmatched bases: 1. The CDR3 sequence is CASSQEGLAHQETQYF. DNA for the CDR3: TGCGCCAGCAGCCAAGAGGGACTAGCGCACCAAGAGACCCAGTACTTC.

V and J are TRBV5-7 and TRBJ2-7; 9 bases map to TRBD1. TRBV5-7 is an open reading frame, and its role is uncertain. This CDR3 has 14 residues. V was pared by 3 bases and J by 7 bases, with 8 bases of the junction left unmatched. CDR3 sequence: CASSSQGASGEQYF. CDR3 bases: TGTGCCAGCAGCTCACAGGGGGCTTCGGGGGAGCAGTACTTC.

The genes are TRBV2 and TRBJ2-1; TRBD1 aligns across 11 bases. CDR3 length equals 14 residues. Looked up from germline, CDR1 is SNHLY and CDR2 is FYNNEI. With 2 bases clipped from V and 11 bases from J, the junction kept 5 bases outside the gene matches. The CDR3 protein is CASSERGQGGKQFF. In DNA, the CDR3 is TGTGCCAGCAGTGAAAGGGGACAGGGGGGAAAGCAGTTCTTC.

The rearrangement links TRBV7-2 to TRBJ2-5; D may be TRBD2 (7 bases). The CDR3 loop spans 15 amino acids. V was clipped by 1 base and J by 5 bases, with 14 bases between them. Germline V gives CDR1 SGHTA, CDR2 FQGNSA. The CDR3 region is CASSLVGGGAETQYF. Here the CDR3 DNA reads TGTGCCAGCAGCTTAGTTGGGGGGGGCGCGGAGACCCAGTACTTC.

This clone was recorded once. This chain links TRBV7-2 with TRBJ1-6; a weak D match, TRBD1 (5 bases). The germline V gene has CDR1 SGHTA and CDR2 FQGNSA. V shed 1 base and J shed 2 bases, with 15 bases lying between them. The length of the CDR3 is 18 residues. The CDR3 spells CASSLEGFRVAYNSPLHF. Here the CDR3 DNA reads TGTGCCAGCAGCTTAGAAGGGTTCAGGGTGGCCTATAATTCACCCCTCCACTTT.

The chain uses TRBV7-3 and TRBJ2-2, with D maybe TRBD2 (5 bases). Looked up from germline, CDR1 is SGHTA and CDR2 is FQGTGA. This CDR3 region has 16 residues. Trimming shortened V by 2 bases and J by 0 bases, and 10 bases separated the two germline ends. As DNA, the CDR3 is TGTGCCAGCAGCTTACTTGCAGCGGCGAACACCGGGGAGCTGTTTTTT. Residues: CASSLLAAANTGELFF.

V is TRBV14 and J is TRBJ2-7; D is perhaps TRBD1 or TRBD2 (5 bases each). The CDR3 contains 14 residues. V was trimmed by 4 bases and J by 9 bases, leaving 19 bases between them. Germline CDR1 and CDR2: SGHDN and FVKESK. The CDR3 nucleotides read TGTGCCAGCAGCCGCTCTCGACCCGGGACCGGGCAGTACTTC. This encodes CASSRSRPGTGQYF.

V and J are TRBV2 and TRBJ2-5; D gene unclear. Looked up from germline, CDR1 is SNHLY and CDR2 is FYNNEI. The CDR3 loop spans 14 amino acids. V gave up 7 bases and J gave up 9 bases, with 21 bases separating them. DNA for the CDR3: TGTGCCAGCATAACCCGGGCAGACCTAGTGTCCCAGTACTTC. Translated, it gives CASITRADLVSQYF.

The gene calls are TRBV2 and TRBJ1-2, with D hard to call. Germline V CDR1 and CDR2: SNHLY, FYNNEI. CDR3 length: 13 residues. V lost 3 bases and J 7 bases, leaving 12 bases between the germline ends. The CDR3 sequence is CASSEDLGVGYTF. CDR3 sequence (DNA): TGTGCCAGCAGTGAGGATCTTGGGGTTGGCTACACCTTC.

V and J are TRBV18 and TRBJ2-2; D possibly corresponds to TRBD1 (6 bases). The CDR3 is made up of 14 amino acids. V was pared by 3 bases and J by 1 base, with 6 bases between. Germline assignment: CDR1 KGHSH and CDR2 LQKENI. The CDR3: CASSPGQNTGELFF. CDR3 bases: TGTGCCAGCTCACCGGGACAGAACACCGGGGAGCTGTTTTTT.

The CDR3 loop reads CASSTRTGIVYEQYF. CDR3 coding DNA: TGTGCCAGCAGCACCCGGACAGGGATAGTCTACGAGCAGTACTTC. The chain joins TRBV7-9 to TRBJ2-7, with TRBD1 identical over 8 bases. Germline V gene lookup returns CDR1 SEHNR and CDR2 FQNEAQ (reference sequence). This CDR3 comprises 15 residues. The V gene end was trimmed by 5 bases and the J gene end by 3 bases; junction bases not matched to a gene: 9.

The V call is TRBV9, the J call TRBJ2-1; TRBD1 matches 9 bases. Germline CDR1 SGDLS, CDR2 YYNGEE. CDR3 length: 17 residues. V was pared by 2 bases and J by 9 bases, with 15 bases of the junction left unmatched. Written as DNA, the CDR3 is TGTGCCAGCAGCGTGGCACCAAGGGGACAGGGAGTCGGTGAGCAGTTCTTC. This translates into CASSVAPRGQGVGEQFF.

This chain uses TRBV7-8 with TRBJ1-2, with D hard to call. This CDR3 is built from 13 residues. Per the germline V gene, CDR1 is SGHVS and CDR2 is FQNEAQ. Trimming shortened V by 0 bases and J by 2 bases, and 4 bases separated the two germline ends. The CDR3 sequence: CASSLAKNYGYTF. Here the CDR3 DNA reads TGTGCCAGCAGCTTAGCAAAGAACTATGGCTACACCTTC.

The chain is built from TRBV7-2 and TRBJ2-3; 7 bases are shared with TRBD2. Losses at the gene ends were 0 bases for V and 4 bases for J; bases not matched to a gene: 4. CDR3 length: 15 residues. Germline-derived CDR1 and CDR2 are SGHTA and FQGNSA. The CDR3 is CASSLASGIADTQYF. CDR3 in DNA: TGTGCCAGCAGCTTAGCAAGCGGGATTGCAGATACGCAGTATTTT.

The chain has TRBV6-1 and TRBJ2-7; D call uncertain. The V end lost 4 bases, the J end lost 0 bases, and 16 bases lay between the germline ends. The germline V gene has CDR1 MNHNS and CDR2 SASEGT. This CDR3 contains 16 residues. CDR3 bases: TGTGCCAGCAGTGTGCCCCTCAAGGCCTACTCCTACGAGCAGTACTTC. Residues: CASSVPLKAYSYEQYF.

The chain carries TRBV5-1 and TRBJ1-5, with 7 bases identical to TRBD1. Germline CDR1 and CDR2: SGHRS and YFSETQ. V dropped 0 bases and J dropped 7; count of bases not matched to a gene: 4. CDR3 length: 14 residues. The CDR3 bases are TGCGCCAGCAGCTTGGGACAGGGCGGACAGCCCCAGCATTTT. Residues: CASSLGQGGQPQHF.

The rearrangement joins TRBV5-1 to TRBJ2-1, with 8 bases that match TRBD1. With V trimmed by 1 base and J by 7 bases, 4 bases remained unmatched. Germline loops: CDR1 SGHRS, CDR2 YFSETQ. This CDR3 has 14 amino acids. This CDR3 reads CASSLSRTGNEQFF. The CDR3 nucleotides read TGCGCCAGCAGCTTGTCCAGGACAGGGAATGAGCAGTTCTTC.

This chain connects TRBV7-2 to TRBJ1-2; 9 bases are shared with TRBD1. Germline V CDR1 and CDR2: SGHTA, FQGNSA. The CDR3 sequence is 15 residues long. Unmatched junction bases numbered 6, after V lost 6 bases and J lost 1 base. CDR3 DNA: TGTGCCAGCAGTTGGGACAGGGTTTTTAACTATGGCTACACCTTC. Protein product: CASSWDRVFNYGYTF.

The rearrangement uses TRBV5-4 and TRBJ2-1; D may be TRBD1 or TRBD2 (7 bases each). The CDR3 runs to 16 residues. The germline V gene has CDR1 SGHNT and CDR2 YYREEE (reference sequence). V dropped 1 base and J dropped 4 bases, with 15 bases sitting between them. The CDR3 sequence is CASSLFRGGLYNEQFF. The CDR3 DNA reads TGTGCCAGCAGCTTGTTCAGGGGGGGCCTTTACAATGAGCAGTTCTTC.

This chain uses TRBV7-9 with TRBJ1-4; D possibly corresponds to TRBD1 (5 bases). Trimming took 7 bases from V and 2 from J, leaving 14 bases between them. This CDR3 contains 15 residues. Germline-derived CDR1 and CDR2 are SEHNR and FQNEAQ (reference sequence). CDR3 protein: CASTPGRGTNEKLFF. The CDR3 DNA follows: TGTGCCAGCACCCCGGGACGGGGGACTAATGAAAAACTGTTTTTT.

This chain connects TRBV30 to TRBJ2-5; D is unclear. The germline V and J ends were trimmed by 2 bases and 4 bases, with 8 bases remaining between them. The germline gives CDR1 GTSNPN, CDR2 SVGIG (reference sequence). This CDR3 has 12 residues. The CDR3 protein is CAWSPPSETQYF. The CDR3 DNA sequence: TGTGCCTGGAGTCCCCCTTCAGAGACCCAGTACTTC.

The gene calls are TRBV6-5 and TRBJ1-1; TRBD1 is a possible D gene (6 bases). Per the germline V gene, CDR1 is MNHEY and CDR2 is SVGAGI. The V and J ends lost 5 bases and 5 bases respectively, with 12 bases between them. This CDR3 region has 13 residues. This chain's CDR3 is CASSNRVGTEAFF. The CDR3 bases are TGTGCCAGCAGTAACAGGGTAGGAACTGAAGCTTTCTTT.

The chain has TRBV7-2 and TRBJ2-5, with a weak D call TRBD1 (6 bases). From germline, CDR1 is SGHTA and CDR2 FQGNSA. V lost 5 bases, J lost 5 bases, and 15 bases lay in between. The CDR3 spans 14 residues. The CDR3 DNA follows: TGTGCCAGCAGCCCAACCCGGGACAACGAGACCCAGTACTTC. It codes for CASSPTRDNETQYF. Filled out from reference TRBV7-2 and TRBJ2-5, the complete variable domain reads GAGVSQSPSNKVTEKGKDVELRCDPISGHTALYWYRQSLGQGLEFLIYFQGNSAPDKSGLPSDRFSAERTGGSVSTLTIQRTQQEDSAVYLCASSPTRDNETQYFGPGTRLLVL.